This T cell receptor beta chain is drawn from a study of shared clonotypes between healthy human individuals. Study details: Sampling drew on donors who were a couple of women and three men aged 18 to 49. Study-level results: A generally larger estimated richness was seen in naive subsets than in memory subsets. An anticipated effect of sequencing depth on clonotype sharing among donors was recognized.

Note on this clone: The antigen is unknown.

The CDR3 has 13 amino acids. CDR1 is SGHNT and CDR2 is YYREEE in the germline V gene (reference sequence). The J segment lost 5 bases and the V segment lost 0 bases, leaving 0 bases of the junction unmatched. Clones were sequenced by immunoSEQ multiplex PCR, and TCRdb holds only the in-frame ones, with some missing. The sample carries a few million clones, just under 95% recorded once. This receptor was identified in a man between 18 and 29 years old in good health. Some clones in this sample may be carry-over from other donors' samples. V is TRBV5-4 and J is TRBJ2-5; 8 bases are shared with TRBD1. The source material was naive CD4+ T cells from PBMCs. Sample subset: CD45RA+ positively selected. CDR3 coding DNA: TGTGCCAGCAGCTTGGGGACAGGGGAGACCCAGTACTTC. Amino acids: CASSLGTGETQYF. The full variable domain, with the rest looked up from reference TRBV5-4 and TRBJ2-5, is ETGVTQSPTHLIKTRGQQVTLRCSSQSGHNTVSWYQQALGQGPQFIFQYYREEENGRGNFPPRFSGLQFPNYSSELNVNALELDDSALYLCASSLGTGETQYFGPGTRLLVL.